What follows are 32 T cell receptor beta chains derived from one specimen sequenced in a study of blood T cell repertoires in COVID-19. TCRdb keeps only in-frame clones here, not all; method: immunoSEQ multiplex PCR. The sample lists more than 200,000 clones; more than 85% were seen once. Sequencing used PBMCs or T cells enriched from blood (not recorded which). These receptors came from a woman in her 30s who had recovered from COVID-19.

V gene TRBV7-9 combines with J gene TRBJ1-2; tentative D call: TRBD1 (5 bases). Germline CDR1 and CDR2: SEHNR and FQNEAQ (reference sequence). V lost 7 bases to trimming and J lost 8 bases, with 23 bases between them. This CDR3 region has 15 residues. The CDR3 DNA reads TGTGCCAGCACCCCCGGGAGGGGATACGAAGAAGGCTACACCTTC. Its protein product is CASTPGRGYEEGYTF.

This clone was detected a few times. V gene TRBV29-1 combines with J gene TRBJ1-1, with TRBD1 matching 7 bases. J lost 3 bases, V lost 4 bases, and 5 bases had no gene match. The CDR3 has 13 amino acids. The V gene's germline CDR1 is SQVTM and CDR2 ANQGSEA. The CDR3 loop is CSVARDRDTEAFF. Here the CDR3 DNA reads TGCAGCGTTGCAAGAGACAGGGACACTGAAGCTTTCTTT.

This chain connects TRBV15 to TRBJ1-2, with 7 bases that match TRBD1. Germline loops: CDR1 LNHNV, CDR2 YYDKDF (reference sequence). The CDR3 runs 15 residues. Losses at the gene ends were 0 bases for V and 4 bases for J; bases not matched to a gene: 5. The CDR3: CATSRDRRDSYGYTF. The CDR3 nucleotides read TGTGCCACCAGCAGAGATCGGCGGGACAGCTATGGCTACACCTTC.

V gene TRBV4-3 combines with J gene TRBJ2-7; 8 bases are shared with TRBD1. V dropped 0 bases and J dropped 2; count of bases not matched to a gene: 9. This CDR3 has 17 residues. The V gene's germline CDR1 is LGHNA and CDR2 YSLEER. DNA of the CDR3: TGCGCCAGCAGCCAAGAGGGAGGAGACAGGGGTGCCTACGAGCAGTACTTC. This gives the protein CASSQEGGDRGAYEQYF.

This clone has only a few counts. The chain links TRBV7-2 to TRBJ1-2; D is possibly TRBD1 (5 bases). Germline V gene lookup returns CDR1 SGHTA and CDR2 FQGNSA. Trimming stripped 5 bases from V and 5 bases from J, with 21 bases between. The CDR3 spans 16 residues. The CDR3 bases are TGTGCCAGCAGCGGACGGATGGACACGACCCTTTATGGCTACACCTTC. Protein product: CASSGRMDTTLYGYTF.

The V gene is TRBV28, the J gene TRBJ2-1; 7 bases agree with TRBD2. V shed 8 bases, J shed 5 bases, and the junction held 6 bases outside the gene matches. This CDR3 has 13 amino acids. Germline V CDR1 and CDR2: MDHEN, SYDVKM. CDR3 bases: TGTGCCAGCGGGTTGACTAGCAACAATGAGCAGTTCTTC. Translation: CASGLTSNNEQFF.

This clone was found a few times. The chain joins TRBV6-5 to TRBJ1-1, with D possibly being TRBD1 (5 bases). Germline lookup yields CDR1 MNHEY and CDR2 SVGAGI. There are 12 residues in the CDR3. V was shortened by 7 bases and J by 3 bases, with 9 bases between the two germline ends. The CDR3 region is CASNLGDTEAFF. CDR3 in DNA: TGTGCCAGCAACCTAGGGGACACTGAAGCTTTCTTT.

V usage is TRBV28 and J usage is TRBJ1-1, with D hard to call. The CDR3 runs to 13 residues. V lost 11 bases, J lost 2 bases, and 15 bases lay in between. Germline lookup yields CDR1 MDHEN and CDR2 SYDVKM. The CDR3 bases are TGTGCCCTATTATCAGGTTCCAACACTGAAGCTTTCTTT. Protein product: CALLSGSNTEAFF. Full variable domain (remainder filled in from reference TRBV28 and TRBJ1-1): DVKVTQSSRYLVKRTGEKVFLECVQDMDHENMFWYRQDPGLGLRLIYFSYDVKMKEKGDIPEGYSVSREKKERFSLILESASTNQTSMYLCALLSGSNTEAFFGQGTRLTVV.

The rearrangement joins TRBV6-5 to TRBJ1-1, with 8 bases aligning to TRBD1. Per germline, CDR1 MNHEY and CDR2 SVGAGI. The CDR3 extends over 13 amino acids. The trim removed 6 bases at V and 5 bases at J, leaving 5 bases unmatched. The CDR3 loop is CASRGTGTTEAFF. The CDR3 coding sequence is TGTGCCAGCAGGGGGACAGGAACTACTGAAGCTTTCTTT.

V is TRBV11-1 and J is TRBJ1-1; 8 nucleotides align to TRBD1. The V gene end was trimmed by 5 bases and the J gene end by 1 base; junction bases not matched to a gene: 3. Germline V gene data show CDR1 as SGHAT and CDR2 as FQDESV (reference sequence). The CDR3 consists of 14 residues. In nucleotides, the CDR3 is TGTGCCAGCAGCGTACAGGGGGAGAACACTGAAGCTTTCTTT. It encodes CASSVQGENTEAFF.

This chain uses TRBV10-3 with TRBJ1-2; no clear D gene. Looked up from germline, CDR1 is ENHRY and CDR2 is SYGVKD. The CDR3 covers 12 residues. V was pared by 0 bases and J by 3 bases, with 2 bases between. CDR3 bases: TGTGCCATCAGTGAGTCCGACTATGGCTACACCTTC. It encodes CAISESDYGYTF.

This chain uses TRBV19 with TRBJ2-1; a possible D gene is TRBD2 (6 bases). The CDR3 contains 16 residues. V gave up 5 bases and J gave up 1 base, with 15 bases separating them. Germline V gives CDR1 LNHDA, CDR2 SQIVND (reference sequence). CDR3 sequence reads: CASSGKAGRSYNEQFF. CDR3 bases: TGTGCCAGTAGTGGGAAAGCGGGCCGGTCCTACAATGAGCAGTTCTTC.

This clone has just a few counts. V gene TRBV3-1 (or the pseudogene TRBV3-2) combines with J gene TRBJ1-1, with D maybe TRBD1 (6 bases). The ends were cut back, 2 bases at V and 4 bases at J, with 8 bases in the middle. Germline values: CDR1 LGHDT, CDR2 YNNKEL (reference sequence). This CDR3 has 13 residues. CDR3 protein: CASSQYRATEAFF. CDR3 coding DNA: TGTGCCAGCAGCCAATACAGGGCCACTGAAGCTTTCTTT.

CDR3 coding DNA: TGTGCCAGCAGCGTTACTAGCGGGAGTCGAACCGGGGAGCTGTTTTTT. It codes for CASSVTSGSRTGELFF. This chain joins TRBV9 and TRBJ2-2; 11 nucleotides align to TRBD2. Germline V gene lookup returns CDR1 SGDLS and CDR2 YYNGEE. This CDR3 has 16 residues. Losses at the gene ends were 2 bases for V and 5 bases for J; bases not matched to a gene: 5.

The gene calls are TRBV7-6 and TRBJ1-2; 10 positions match TRBD1. This CDR3 has 15 residues. CDR1 is SGHVS and CDR2 is FNYEAQ in the germline V gene. J lost 5 bases, V lost 2 bases, and 5 bases had no gene match. CDR3 region: CASSLRQGAKYGYTF. DNA for the CDR3: TGTGCCAGCAGCTTACGACAGGGGGCGAAGTATGGCTACACCTTC.

The V gene is TRBV20-1, the J gene TRBJ1-4, with 7 bases identical to TRBD1. Germline CDR1 reads DFQATT; CDR2 reads SNEGSKA (reference sequence). With 3 bases clipped from V and 8 bases from J, the junction kept 6 bases outside the gene matches. The length of the CDR3 is 13 residues. CDR3 protein: CSASSQGDEKLFF. The CDR3 DNA sequence: TGCAGTGCTAGTTCCCAGGGGGACGAAAAACTGTTTTTT.

V and J are TRBV29-1 and TRBJ1-2; possible D gene TRBD1, 5 bases. V lost 6 bases and J 4 bases, leaving 24 bases between the germline ends. The CDR3 is 16 residues long. Germline V gene lookup returns CDR1 SQVTM and CDR2 ANQGSEA. The CDR3: CSVRGRDPTWGYGYTF. Written as DNA, the CDR3 is TGCAGCGTCAGAGGCAGGGATCCAACGTGGGGCTATGGCTACACCTTC.

The chain uses TRBV5-6 and TRBJ2-5; 7 nucleotides align to TRBD2. In germline, CDR1 is SGHDT, CDR2 YYEEEE. The V and J ends lost 3 bases and 4 bases, in that order; junction bases with no gene match: 3. CDR3 size: 13 residues. CDR3 DNA: TGTGCCAGCAGCTGGGGAGGGGTAGAGACCCAGTACTTC. This gives the protein CASSWGGVETQYF.

This rearrangement joins TRBV7-2 to TRBJ2-7; D is perhaps TRBD1 (5 bases). Trimming pared 6 bases from V and 0 bases from J, leaving 9 bases between. The CDR3 consists of 13 residues. Looked up from germline, CDR1 is SGHTA and CDR2 is FQGNSA. The CDR3 is CASSSDSSYEQYF. DNA for the CDR3: TGTGCCAGCAGTTCAGACAGCTCCTACGAGCAGTACTTC. Supplemented by reference TRBV7-2 and TRBJ2-7, the full variable domain reads GAGVSQSPSNKVTEKGKDVELRCDPISGHTALYWYRQSLGQGLEFLIYFQGNSAPDKSGLPSDRFSAERTGGSVSTLTIQRTQQEDSAVYLCASSSDSSYEQYFGPGTRLTVT.

The chain uses TRBV24-1 and TRBJ1-1, with a possible D match to TRBD1 (6 bases). V was pared by 8 bases and J by 1 base, with 16 bases between. Germline CDR1 and CDR2: KGHDR and SFDVKD. The length of the CDR3 is 15 residues. The DNA of the CDR3 is TGTGCCACCATCCGGGACAAAGTCCCGAACACTGAAGCTTTCTTT. It specifies CATIRDKVPNTEAFF.

J is TRBJ1-2 and V is TRBV30, with D perhaps matching TRBD1 (6 bases). The germline V gene encodes CDR1 GTSNPN and CDR2 SVGIG (reference sequence). Trimming removed 2 bases at V and 6 bases at J, with 19 bases between. This CDR3 has 15 amino acids. The CDR3 region is CAWSLFAVGGDGYTF. The DNA for the CDR3 is TGTGCCTGGAGTTTATTCGCGGTAGGGGGGGATGGCTACACCTTC.

The V and J genes are TRBV7-2 and TRBJ2-7, with 8 nucleotides matching TRBD1. Unmatched junction bases numbered 11, after V lost 5 bases and J lost 5 bases. CDR1 is SGHTA, CDR2 FQGNSA, per germline. CDR3 size: 15 residues. CDR3 sequence (DNA): TGTGCCAGCAGCCCGAGCCGGACAGGGTGGCACGAGCAGTACTTC. It yields the protein CASSPSRTGWHEQYF. The full variable domain, in which reference TRBV7-2 and TRBJ2-7 provide the parts outside the CDR3, is GAGVSQSPSNKVTEKGKDVELRCDPISGHTALYWYRQSLGQGLEFLIYFQGNSAPDKSGLPSDRFSAERTGGSVSTLTIQRTQQEDSAVYLCASSPSRTGWHEQYFGPGTRLTVT.

This clone was seen only once. V usage is TRBV4-2 and J usage is TRBJ2-7, with 8 bases fitting TRBD2. V gave up 0 bases and J gave up 2 bases; unmatched junction bases: 12. CDR3 length: 18 residues. Germline V CDR1 and CDR2: LGHNA, YNFKEQ. In DNA, the CDR3 is TGTGCCAGCAGCCAAGATCTTTGGGGTAGCGGGATCCCCTACGAGCAGTACTTC. Its protein is CASSQDLWGSGIPYEQYF.

CDR3 nucleotides: TGTGCCAGCAGCTTACAGGGACTAGCGGGAGTCAATGAGCAGTTCTTC. Protein sequence: CASSLQGLAGVNEQFF. The chain joins TRBV7-3 to TRBJ2-1, with 14 bases identical to TRBD2. CDR1 is SGHTA and CDR2 is FQGTGA in the germline V gene. This CDR3 comprises 16 residues. V was pared by 2 bases and J by 6 bases, with 3 bases of the junction left unmatched.

This chain links TRBV30 with TRBJ1-5; a possible D gene is TRBD1 (6 bases). Germline V gene data show CDR1 as GTSNPN and CDR2 as SVGIG (reference sequence). Between the trimmed V and J ends, which lost 4 bases and 6 bases, there was a span of 16 bases. The CDR3 sequence is 14 residues long. The DNA for the CDR3 is TGTGCCTGGACCCCGGACAGAGGGGGTCAGCCCCAGCATTTT. It translates to CAWTPDRGGQPQHF.

The V gene is TRBV11-2, the J gene TRBJ2-1; D gene unclear. The CDR3 contains 10 residues. Deletions cut 5 bases from V and 7 bases from J, with 3 bases between. Germline CDR1 SGHAT, CDR2 FQNNGV. The CDR3 spells CASSPNEQFF. The CDR3, as DNA: TGTGCCAGCAGCCCGAATGAGCAGTTCTTC.

V gene TRBV7-9 combines with J gene TRBJ1-1, with D unclear. Trimming took 7 bases from V and 4 from J, leaving 13 bases between them. This CDR3 contains 13 residues. CDR1 and CDR2 from the germline V gene are SEHNR and FQNEAQ (reference sequence). CDR3 residues: CASTGGLATEAFF. The CDR3 DNA sequence: TGTGCCAGCACCGGAGGGTTGGCCACTGAAGCTTTCTTT.

The chain employs TRBV21-1 and TRBJ1-2; TRBD1, as called in the table, went unchecked against the DNA. TRBV21-1 is tagged as a pseudogene. This CDR3 is built from 15 residues. CDR3 nucleotide sequence: TGTGCCAGCAGCAAAGTAGCGACAGGGCGCTATGGCTACACCTTC. It translates to CASSKVATGRYGYTF.

This chain links TRBV19 with TRBJ1-6, with TRBD1 identical over 7 bases. The germline CDR1 and CDR2 sequences are LNHDA and SQIVND (reference sequence). The CDR3 spans 15 residues. Trimming cost V 3 bases and J 10 bases; bases outside gene matches: 9. The CDR3, as DNA: TGTGCCAGTAGTATCGATCCAGACAGGGAATCACCCCTCCACTTT. It yields the protein CASSIDPDRESPLHF.

This clone was recorded many times. V and J are TRBV6-5 and TRBJ1-5; weak D call: TRBD1 (6 bases). CDR3 length: 14 residues. V lost 6 bases and J 4 bases, leaving 13 bases between the germline ends. In germline, CDR1 is MNHEY, CDR2 SVGAGI. The CDR3 protein is CASSSYRANQPQHF. For the CDR3, the DNA is TGTGCCAGCAGCTCTTACAGGGCAAATCAGCCCCAGCATTTT.

The chain has TRBV18 and TRBJ2-1, with TRBD2 matching over 9 bases. Per the germline V gene, CDR1 is KGHSH and CDR2 is LQKENI. The CDR3 contains 17 residues. V shed 0 bases, J shed 6 bases, and the junction held 9 bases outside the gene matches. This CDR3 is CASSPPLAGGPSNEQFF. CDR3 sequence (DNA): TGTGCCAGCTCACCACCGCTGGCGGGAGGGCCGTCCAATGAGCAGTTCTTC.

The rearrangement links TRBV9 to TRBJ2-1, with TRBD2 matching over 13 bases. Germline loops: CDR1 SGDLS, CDR2 YYNGEE. This CDR3 is built from 17 residues. J lost 4 bases, V lost 0 bases, and 4 bases had no gene match. The CDR3 sequence is CASSVVGTSGMYNEQFF. In nucleotides, the CDR3 is TGTGCCAGCAGCGTAGTTGGGACTAGCGGGATGTACAATGAGCAGTTCTTC.